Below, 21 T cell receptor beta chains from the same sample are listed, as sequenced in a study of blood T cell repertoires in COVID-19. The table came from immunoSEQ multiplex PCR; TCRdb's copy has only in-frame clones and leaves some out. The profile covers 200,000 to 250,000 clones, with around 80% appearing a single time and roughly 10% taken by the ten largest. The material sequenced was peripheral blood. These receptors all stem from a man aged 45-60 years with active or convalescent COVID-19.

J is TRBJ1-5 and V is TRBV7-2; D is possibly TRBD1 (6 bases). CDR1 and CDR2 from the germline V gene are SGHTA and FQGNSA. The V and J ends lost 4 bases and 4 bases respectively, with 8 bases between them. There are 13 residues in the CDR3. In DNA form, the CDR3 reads TGTGCCAGCAGCTCAGACAGGAATCAGCCCCAGCATTTT. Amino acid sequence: CASSSDRNQPQHF.

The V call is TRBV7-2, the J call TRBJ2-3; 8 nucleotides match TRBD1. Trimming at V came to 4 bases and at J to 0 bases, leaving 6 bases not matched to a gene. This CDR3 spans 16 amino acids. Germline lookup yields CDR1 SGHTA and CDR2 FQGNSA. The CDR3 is CASSSRTGSSTDTQYF. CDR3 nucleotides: TGTGCCAGCAGCTCGAGGACAGGGTCTAGCACAGATACGCAGTATTTT.

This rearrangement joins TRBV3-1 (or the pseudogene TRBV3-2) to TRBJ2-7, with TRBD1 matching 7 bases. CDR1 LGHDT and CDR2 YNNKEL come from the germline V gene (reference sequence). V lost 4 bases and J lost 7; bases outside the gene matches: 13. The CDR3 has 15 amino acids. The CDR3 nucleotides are TGTGCCAGCAGCCCTTCTAACAGGGGCAGAGGAGAGCAGTACTTC. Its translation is CASSPSNRGRGEQYF.

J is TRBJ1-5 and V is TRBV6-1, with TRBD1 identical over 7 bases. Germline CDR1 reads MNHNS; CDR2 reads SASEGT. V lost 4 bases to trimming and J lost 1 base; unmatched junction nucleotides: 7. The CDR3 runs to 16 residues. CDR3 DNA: TGTGCCAGCAGTGTACCGACAGGGACCAGCAATCAGCCCCAGCATTTT. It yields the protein CASSVPTGTSNQPQHF.

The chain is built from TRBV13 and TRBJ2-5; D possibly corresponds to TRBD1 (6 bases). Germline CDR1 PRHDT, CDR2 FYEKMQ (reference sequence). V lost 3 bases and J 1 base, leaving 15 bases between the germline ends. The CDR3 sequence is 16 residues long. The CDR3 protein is CASSFRDTWPQETQYF. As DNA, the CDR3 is TGTGCCAGCAGCTTCCGGGACACTTGGCCCCAAGAGACCCAGTACTTC.

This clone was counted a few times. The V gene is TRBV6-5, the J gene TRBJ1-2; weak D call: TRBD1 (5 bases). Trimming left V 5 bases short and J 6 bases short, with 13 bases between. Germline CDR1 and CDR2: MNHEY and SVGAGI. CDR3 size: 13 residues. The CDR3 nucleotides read TGTGCCAGCAGTCCCCGAAGGGGCAATGGCTACACCTTC. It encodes CASSPRRGNGYTF.

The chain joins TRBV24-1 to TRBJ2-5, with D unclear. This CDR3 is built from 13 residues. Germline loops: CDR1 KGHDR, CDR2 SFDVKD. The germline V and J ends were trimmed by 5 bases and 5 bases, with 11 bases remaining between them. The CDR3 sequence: CATSGASWETQYF. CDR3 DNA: TGTGCCACCAGTGGGGCTTCGTGGGAGACCCAGTACTTC.

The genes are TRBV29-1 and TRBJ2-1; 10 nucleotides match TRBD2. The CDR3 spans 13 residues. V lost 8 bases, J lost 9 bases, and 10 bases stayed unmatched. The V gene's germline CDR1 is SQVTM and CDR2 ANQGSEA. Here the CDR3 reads CSFPGTSVREQFF. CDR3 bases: TGCAGCTTCCCCGGGACTAGCGTTCGTGAGCAGTTCTTC.

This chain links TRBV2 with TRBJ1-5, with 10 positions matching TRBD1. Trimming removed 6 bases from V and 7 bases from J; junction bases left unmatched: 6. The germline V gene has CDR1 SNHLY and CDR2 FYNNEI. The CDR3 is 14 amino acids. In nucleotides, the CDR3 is TGTGCCAGCAGGAGGGGACAGGGGCGCCAGCCCCAGCATTTT. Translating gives CASRRGQGRQPQHF.

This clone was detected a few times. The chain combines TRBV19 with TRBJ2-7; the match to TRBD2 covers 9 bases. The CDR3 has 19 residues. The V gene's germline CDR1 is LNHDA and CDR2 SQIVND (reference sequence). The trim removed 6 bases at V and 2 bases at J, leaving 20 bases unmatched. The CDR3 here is CASSLRWTGPSGVPYEQYV. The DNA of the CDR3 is TGTGCCAGTAGCCTCCGATGGACGGGGCCTAGCGGGGTCCCCTACGAGCAGTACGTC.

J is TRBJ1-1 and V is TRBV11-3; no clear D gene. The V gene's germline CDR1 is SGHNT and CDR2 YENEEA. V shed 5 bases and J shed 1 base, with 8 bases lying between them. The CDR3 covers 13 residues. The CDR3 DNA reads TGTGCCAGCAGCCCCCGAGGGAACACTGAAGCTTTCTTT. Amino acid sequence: CASSPRGNTEAFF.

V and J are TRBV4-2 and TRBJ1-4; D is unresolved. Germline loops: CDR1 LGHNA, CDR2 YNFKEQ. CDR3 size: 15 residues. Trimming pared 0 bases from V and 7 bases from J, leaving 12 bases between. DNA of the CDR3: TGTGCCAGCAGCCAAGACCCCACGAACAGTGAAAAACTGTTTTTT. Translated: CASSQDPTNSEKLFF.

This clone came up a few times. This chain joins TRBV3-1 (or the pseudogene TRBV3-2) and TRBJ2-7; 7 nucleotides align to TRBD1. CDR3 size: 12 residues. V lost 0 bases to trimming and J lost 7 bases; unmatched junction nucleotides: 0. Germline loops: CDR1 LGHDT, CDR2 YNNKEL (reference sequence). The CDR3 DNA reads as TGTGCCAGCAGCCAAGAGGACAGGGAGCAGTACTTC. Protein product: CASSQEDREQYF.

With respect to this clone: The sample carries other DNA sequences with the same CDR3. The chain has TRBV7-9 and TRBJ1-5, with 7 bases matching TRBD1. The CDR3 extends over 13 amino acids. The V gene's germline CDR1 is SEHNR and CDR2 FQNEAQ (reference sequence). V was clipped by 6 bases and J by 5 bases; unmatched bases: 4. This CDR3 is CASSLQGDQPQHF. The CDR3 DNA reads TGTGCCAGCAGTCTCCAGGGGGATCAGCCCCAGCATTTT.

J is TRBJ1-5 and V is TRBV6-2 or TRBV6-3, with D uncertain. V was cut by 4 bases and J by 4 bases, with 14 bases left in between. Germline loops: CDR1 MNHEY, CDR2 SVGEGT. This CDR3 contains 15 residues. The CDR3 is CASSSRYLGNQPQHF. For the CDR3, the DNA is TGTGCCAGCAGTTCCCGTTACCTCGGGAATCAGCCCCAGCATTTT.

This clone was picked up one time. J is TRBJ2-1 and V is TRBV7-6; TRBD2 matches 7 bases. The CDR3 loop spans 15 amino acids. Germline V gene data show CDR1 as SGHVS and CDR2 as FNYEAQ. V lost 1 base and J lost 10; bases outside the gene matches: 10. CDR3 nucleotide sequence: TGTGCCAGCAGCTTAGGAGGTTTGAGCGGGAACGAGCAGTTCTTC. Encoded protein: CASSLGGLSGNEQFF. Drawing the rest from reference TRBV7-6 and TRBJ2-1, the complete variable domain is GAGVSQSPRYKVTKRGQDVALRCDPISGHVSLYWYRQALGQGPEFLTYFNYEAQQDKSGLPNDRFSAERPEGSISTLTIQRTEQRDSAMYRCASSLGGLSGNEQFFGPGTRLTVL.

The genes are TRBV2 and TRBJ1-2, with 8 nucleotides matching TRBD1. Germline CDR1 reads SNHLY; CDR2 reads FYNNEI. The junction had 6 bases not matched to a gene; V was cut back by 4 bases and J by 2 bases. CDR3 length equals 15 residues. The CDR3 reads CASSGQGAVNYGYTF. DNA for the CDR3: TGTGCCAGCAGTGGGCAGGGGGCCGTAAACTATGGCTACACCTTC.

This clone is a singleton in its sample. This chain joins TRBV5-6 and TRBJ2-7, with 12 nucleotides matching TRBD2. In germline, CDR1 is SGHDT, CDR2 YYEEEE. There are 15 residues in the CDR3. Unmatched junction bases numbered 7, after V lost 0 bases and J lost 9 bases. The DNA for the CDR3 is TGTGCCAGCAGCTTGGGACTAGCGGGAGAAGTGGCGCAGTACTTC. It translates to CASSLGLAGEVAQYF.

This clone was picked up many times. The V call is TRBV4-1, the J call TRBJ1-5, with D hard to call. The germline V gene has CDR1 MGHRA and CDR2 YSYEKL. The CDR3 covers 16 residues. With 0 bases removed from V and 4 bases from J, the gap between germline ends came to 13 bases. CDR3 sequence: CASSQDGGLGNQPQHF. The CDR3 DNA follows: TGCGCCAGCAGCCAAGATGGTGGGCTCGGAAATCAGCCCCAGCATTTT.

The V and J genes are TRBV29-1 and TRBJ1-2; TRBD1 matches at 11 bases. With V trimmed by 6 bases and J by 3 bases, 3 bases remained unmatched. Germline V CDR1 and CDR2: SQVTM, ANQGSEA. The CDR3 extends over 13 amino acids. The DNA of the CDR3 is TGCAGCGTCCGGACAGGGGGCCACTATGGCTACACCTTC. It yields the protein CSVRTGGHYGYTF. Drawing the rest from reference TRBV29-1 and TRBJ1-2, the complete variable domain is SAVISQKPSRDICQRGTSLTIQCQVDSQVTMMFWYRQQPGQSLTLIATANQGSEATYESGFVIDKFPISRPNLTFSTLTVSNMSPEDSSIYLCSVRTGGHYGYTFGSGTRLTVV.

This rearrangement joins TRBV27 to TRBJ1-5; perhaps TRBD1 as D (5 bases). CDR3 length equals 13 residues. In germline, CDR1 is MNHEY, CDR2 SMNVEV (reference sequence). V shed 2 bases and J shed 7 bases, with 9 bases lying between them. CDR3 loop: CASSLGNRQPQHF. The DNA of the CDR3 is TGTGCCAGCAGTTTAGGCAACAGGCAGCCCCAGCATTTT.